This TCR beta chain was found in a study of T cells in Graves' hyperthyroidism and ophthalmopathy. V was trimmed by 2 bases and J by 0 bases, leaving 10 bases between them. The CDR3 runs to 15 residues. Germline lookup yields CDR1 SGHRS and CDR2 YFSETQ. TCR beta CDR3 regions were amplified from RNA. Initially, a first-round RT-PCR of the TCR CDR3 employed the HTBI primer set. TCRdb used MiXCR to reprocess the multiplex PCR reads, holding one entry per CDR3 protein. Here the sample spans 460,000 or so distinct CDR3 sequences, around 14% being singletons. This clonotype turned up a few times. The study left out patients who had uncontrolled infection, other autoimmune disease, pregnancy or lactation.

The chain recombines TRBV5-1 with TRBJ2-3; tentative D call: TRBD2 (5 bases). The sequence came from a young woman with Graves' hyperthyroidism. The specimen sequenced was blood. CDR3 in DNA: TGCGCCAGCAGCTTCAGAGCGGAAAGCACAGATACGCAGTATTTT. Its translation is CASSFRAESTDTQYF.